A selection of T cell receptor beta chains follows, all from one sample in a study of CD8 T cells in ankylosing spondylitis. From the 5' RACE reads, TCRdb called clonotypes with MiXCR, one entry per CDR3 protein. The sample lists about 130,000 distinct CDR3 sequences, 9.3% occurring once. The specimen was blood, either unsorted or a sorted T cell fraction (not recorded which). These receptor sequences come from a male donor with ankylosing spondylitis or in good health (not recorded which). CDR3s include the opening cysteine and the closing phenylalanine or tryptophan.

v_gene	j_gene	CDR3aa
TRBV12-3/TRBV12-4	TRBJ2-2	CASSPLPGGTGELFF
TRBV18	TRBJ2-5	CASSPPNSLAGSQETQYF
TRBV7-9	TRBJ2-5	CASSLIPAETQYF
TRBV18	TRBJ2-3	CASSPPGTDSTDTQYF
TRBV12-3/TRBV12-4	TRBJ2-4	CASTTRRDYENIQYF
TRBV5-6	TRBJ2-1	CASSLTGPLLHEQFF
TRBV12-3/TRBV12-4	TRBJ2-1	CASSPLNEQFF
TRBV5-1	TRBJ2-5	CASSEETQETQYF
TRBV6-4	TRBJ2-3	CASSTRYRPTQYF
TRBV5-1	TRBJ2-5	CASILVGGEETQYF
TRBV5-1	TRBJ2-1	CASSLAQGFYNEQFF
TRBV12-3/TRBV12-4	TRBJ2-2	CASSTRYTGELFF
TRBV20-1	TRBJ2-1	CSPVKSSYNEQFF
TRBV24-1	TRBJ2-7	CATSDADRSHEQYF
TRBV11-2	TRBJ2-5	CASSKLGGVETQYF
TRBV20-1	TRBJ2-1	CSARLPGLAGDNEQFF
TRBV20-1	TRBJ2-5	CSVDSGRKETQYF
TRBV4-1	TRBJ2-1	CASSQHLAGGDNEQFF
TRBV20-1	TRBJ2-1	CSARFRLGSYNEQFF
TRBV20-1	TRBJ2-2	CSAFGHSDTGELFF
TRBV15	TRBJ2-7	CATSRGRIASREQYF
TRBV5-1	TRBJ1-3	CASSLDLSEGNTIYF